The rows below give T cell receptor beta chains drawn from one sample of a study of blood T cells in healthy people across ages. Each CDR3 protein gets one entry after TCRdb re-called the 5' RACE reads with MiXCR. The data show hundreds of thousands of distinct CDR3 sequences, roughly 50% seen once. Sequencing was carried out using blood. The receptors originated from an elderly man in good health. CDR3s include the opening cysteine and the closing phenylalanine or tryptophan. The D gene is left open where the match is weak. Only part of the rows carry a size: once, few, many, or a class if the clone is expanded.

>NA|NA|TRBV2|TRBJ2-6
TGTGCCAGCACGGGTCGGCTCTCTGGGGCCAACGTCCTGACTTTC
CASTGRLSGANVLTF
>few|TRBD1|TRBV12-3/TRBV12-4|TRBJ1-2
TGTGCCAGCAGTCGAGCAACAGGGGGCAGTGGCTACACCTTC
CASSRATGGSGYTF
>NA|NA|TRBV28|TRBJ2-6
TGTGCCAGCAGTACAGCAGGGTCCGGGGCCAACGTCCTGACTTTC
CASSTAGSGANVLTF
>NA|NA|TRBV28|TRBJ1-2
TGTGCCAGCAGTTCTACCGGGTTACCAGCTAACTATGGCTACACCTTC
CASSSTGLPANYGYTF
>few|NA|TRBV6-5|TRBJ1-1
TGTGCCAGCAGTTTACAGGGTCCCCACACTGAAGCTTTCTTT
CASSLQGPHTEAFF
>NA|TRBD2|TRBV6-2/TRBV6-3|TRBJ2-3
TGTGCCAGCAGTCCGCCGGGACTAGCGGGACTGCACAGATACGCGTATTTT
CASSPPGLAGLHRYAYF
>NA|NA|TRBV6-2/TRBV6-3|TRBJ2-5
TGTGCCAGCAGACGCCTTACGGGGCCGGCAGAGACCCAGTACTTC
CASRRLTGPAETQYF
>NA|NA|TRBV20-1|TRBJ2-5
TGCAGTGCTATCGAGCCCGAGACCCAGTACTTC
CSAIEPETQYF
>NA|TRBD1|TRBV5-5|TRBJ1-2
TGTGCCAGCAGCCCCAGACAGGGCGCTGGTGAAAGGAACTATGGCTACACCTTC
CASSPRQGAGERNYGYTF
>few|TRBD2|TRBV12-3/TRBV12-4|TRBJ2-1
TGTGCCAGCTCAGGACTAGCGGGAGTCAATGAGCAGTTCTTC
CASSGLAGVNEQFF
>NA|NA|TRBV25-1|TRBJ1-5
TGTGCCAGCAGTGGGGGGGGGTTAGGCAATCAGCCCCAGCATTTT
CASSGGGLGNQPQHF
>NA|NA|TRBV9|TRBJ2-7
TGTGCCAGCAGTACCGGGACGGCGGGGTACGAGCAGTACTTC
CASSTGTAGYEQYF
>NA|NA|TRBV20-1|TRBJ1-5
TGCAGTGCTCCCGGACGGTACAATCAGCCCCAGCATTTT
CSAPGRYNQPQHF
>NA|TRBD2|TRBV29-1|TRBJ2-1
TGCAGCGTTGCCCTAGCGGGAGGGCCGAGGAATGAGCAGTTCTTC
CSVALAGGPRNEQFF
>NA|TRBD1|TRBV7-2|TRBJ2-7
TGTGCCAGCAGATCCAAGGACAGGGCGTACGAGCAGTACTTC
CASRSKDRAYEQYF
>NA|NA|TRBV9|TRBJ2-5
TGTGCCAGCAGCGTAGTACCTAGCCTCCAAGAGACCCAGTACTTC
CASSVVPSLQETQYF
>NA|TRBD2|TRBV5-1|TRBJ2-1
TGTGCCAGCAGTCTGTCACTAGCGGCCTACAATGAGCAGTTCTTC
CASSLSLAAYNEQFF
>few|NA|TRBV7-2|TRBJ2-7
TGTGCCAGCAGGGCCACAGGGGGGGTATACGAGCAGTACTTC
CASRATGGVYEQYF
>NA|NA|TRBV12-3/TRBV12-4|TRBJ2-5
TGTGCCAGCAGTTTCCGGCAGGAAGAGACCCAGTACTTC
CASSFRQEETQYF
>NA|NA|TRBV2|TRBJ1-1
TGTGCCAGCAGTGGGAATGGGGGCCCGAACACTGAAGCTTTCTTT
CASSGNGGPNTEAFF
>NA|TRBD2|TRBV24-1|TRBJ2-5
TGTGCCACCAGTGACCCGACTAGCGGGAGACAAGAGACCCAGTACTTC
CATSDPTSGRQETQYF
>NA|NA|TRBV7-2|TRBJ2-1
TGTGCCAGCAGCCCACCGGGGGATTACAATGAGCAGTTCTTC
CASSPPGDYNEQFF
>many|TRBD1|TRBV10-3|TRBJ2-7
TGTGCCATCAGTGCTGGACAGGACGGGGACGAGCAGTACTTC
CAISAGQDGDEQYF
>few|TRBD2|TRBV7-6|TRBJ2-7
TGTGCCAGCAGCGCACTAGCGAGATACGAGCAGTACTTC
CASSALARYEQYF
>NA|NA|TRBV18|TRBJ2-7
TGTGCCAGCTCACCATTCGGCGGGAACTCCTACGAGCAGTACTTC
CASSPFGGNSYEQYF
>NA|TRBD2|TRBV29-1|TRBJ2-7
TGCAGCGTTCGAGCGGGACCCCACGAGCAGTACTTC
CSVRAGPHEQYF
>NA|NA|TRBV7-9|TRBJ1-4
TGTGCCAGCAGCACCTTTGACAGCCCTAATGAAAAACTGTTTTTT
CASSTFDSPNEKLFF
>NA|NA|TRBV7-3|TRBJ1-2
TGTGCCAGCAGCTTAACGGGAGGAATCCTCTATGGCTACACCTTC
CASSLTGGILYGYTF
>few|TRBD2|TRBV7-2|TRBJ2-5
TGTGCCAGCAGCTCGGGGACTAGCGGGACCCAGTACTTC
CASSSGTSGTQYF
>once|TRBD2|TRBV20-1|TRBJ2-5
TGCAGTGCCAGTACTAATGGACTAGCGGGGGTTCAAGAGACCCAGTACTTC
CSASTNGLAGVQETQYF
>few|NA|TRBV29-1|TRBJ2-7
TGCAGCGTTAAGGGGCCAACAACCCCCTACGAGCAGTACTTC
CSVKGPTTPYEQYF
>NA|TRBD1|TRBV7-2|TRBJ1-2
TGTGCCAGCAGCTTAGGATCTGACAGGGGTGGAGGCTACACCTTC
CASSLGSDRGGGYTF
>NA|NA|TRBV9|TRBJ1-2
TGTGCCAGCAGCGTATTCACAGGGTCTGGCTACACCTTC
CASSVFTGSGYTF
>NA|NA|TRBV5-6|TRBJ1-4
TGTGCCAGCACCACCACGGGAGGAACTAATGAAAAACTGTTTTTT
CASTTTGGTNEKLFF
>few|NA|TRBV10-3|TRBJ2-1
TGTGCCATCAGTGGGGGGGGTCGGACAGGGAACTATGAGCAGTTCTTC
CAISGGGRTGNYEQFF
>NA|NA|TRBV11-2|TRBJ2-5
TGTGCCAGCAGCAAAACAGGGCCCCAAGAGACCCAGTACTTC
CASSKTGPQETQYF
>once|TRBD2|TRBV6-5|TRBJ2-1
TGTGCCAGCGTTTCCAGGGGGCGCGCTAGCGGGAGTTTGAACAATGAGCAGTTCTTC
CASVSRGRASGSLNNEQFF
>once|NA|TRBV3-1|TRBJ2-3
TGTGCCAGCAGCCAAGAATGGAGCGGGTGGGAGGATACGCAGTATTTT
CASSQEWSGWEDTQYF
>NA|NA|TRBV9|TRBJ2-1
TGTGCCAGCAGCTTCGAGGTTGGTGAGCAGTTCTTC
CASSFEVGEQFF
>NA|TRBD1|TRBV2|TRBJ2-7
TGTGCCACCGGTCCCAGGGGGCTCTTCCACGAGCAGTACTTC
CATGPRGLFHEQYF
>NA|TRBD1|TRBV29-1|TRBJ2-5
TGCAGCGTTCTGGGACAGGGGGCTGCGACCCAGTACTTC
CSVLGQGAATQYF